The 18 T cell receptor beta chains below come from one sample, sequenced in a study of CD8 T cells in ankylosing spondylitis (dated by TCRdb to 2015 to 2018). The library was built by means of 5' RACE. Instrument on record: Illumina HiSeq 2500. TCRdb handled the public reads itself, with Q25 trimming in fastp and clone calling in MiXCR, and kept productive beta chains. Each entry is one CDR3 protein sequence, shown with its most common DNA and genes. The sample table records around 53,000 distinct CDR3 sequences; 6.5% to 9% of these occur just once. 7.5% to 10% of the sample comes from the top ten. Sequenced material: blood, either unsorted or a sorted T cell fraction (not recorded which). Receptors originate from a female donor with ankylosing spondylitis or in good health (not recorded which).

The chain is built from TRBV7-2 and TRBJ1-1; the D is unclear. The V end lost 2 bases, the J end lost 3 bases, and 7 bases lay between the germline ends. The CDR3 extends over 13 amino acids. CDR1 is SGHTA and CDR2 is FQGNSA in the germline V gene. Written as DNA, the CDR3 is TGTGCCAGCAGCTTAATGGTGGACACTGAAGCTTTCTTT. It translates to CASSLMVDTEAFF.

This clonotype was seen repeatedly, ten times or more. The genes are TRBV20-1 and TRBJ2-1, with D unresolved. Germline V gene sequence: CDR1 DFQATT, CDR2 SNEGSKA (reference sequence). The CDR3 contains 13 residues. Trimming removed 2 bases at V and 7 bases at J, with 12 bases between. The CDR3 reads CSARSELANEQFF. The CDR3, as DNA: TGCAGTGCTAGATCTGAGCTCGCTAATGAGCAGTTCTTC.

This chain uses TRBV7-2 with TRBJ2-1; TRBD2 aligns across 7 bases. The ends lost 0 bases at V and 3 bases at J; junction bases unmatched: 5. Germline V gene data show CDR1 as SGHTA and CDR2 as FQGNSA. The CDR3 length is 16 residues. CDR3 DNA sequence: TGTGCCAGCAGCTTAGCTCCAGCGGGGAGCTACAATGAGCAGTTCTTC. Residues: CASSLAPAGSYNEQFF.

The rearrangement joins TRBV18 to TRBJ2-2; D may be TRBD2 (6 bases). This CDR3 spans 14 amino acids. CDR1 is KGHSH and CDR2 is LQKENI in the germline V gene. V lost 0 bases and J lost 5, with 7 bases in between. The CDR3 sequence: CASSPPAGTGELFF. In DNA form, the CDR3 reads TGTGCCAGCTCACCACCGGCGGGAACCGGGGAGCTGTTTTTT. Drawing the rest from reference TRBV18 and TRBJ2-2, the complete variable domain is NAGVMQNPRHLVRRRGQEARLRCSPMKGHSHVYWYRQLPEEGLKFMVYLQKENIIDESGMPKERFSAEFPKEGPSILRIQQVVRGDSAAYFCASSPPAGTGELFFGEGSRLTVL.

This clonotype was counted ten times or more. The chain recombines TRBV5-8 with TRBJ2-1, with D unresolved. Germline CDR1 is SGHTS and CDR2 is YDEGEE. V gave up 4 bases and J gave up 0 bases, with 11 bases separating them. The CDR3 length is 15 residues. CDR3 sequence (DNA): TGTGCCAGCAGCCCCGGTTCTAGCTCCTACAATGAGCAGTTCTTC. This encodes CASSPGSSSYNEQFF.

This clonotype was picked up many times. This chain connects TRBV6-2 or TRBV6-3 to TRBJ1-5; a weak D match, TRBD1 (6 bases). V lost 5 bases, J lost 0 bases, and 14 bases lay in between. CDR1 and CDR2 from the germline V gene are MNHEY and SVGEGT. The length of the CDR3 is 16 residues. In DNA, the CDR3 is TGTGCCAGCAGTCCACGCCGGGGGGCTAGCAATCAGCCCCAGCATTTT. The encoded protein is CASSPRRGASNQPQHF.

This clonotype was detected many times. The J gene is TRBJ1-5, the V gene TRBV12-3 or TRBV12-4; tentative D call: TRBD1 (6 bases). CDR3 length equals 14 residues. The V and J ends lost 3 bases and 7 bases respectively, with 13 bases between them. Written as DNA, the CDR3 is TGTGCCAGCAGTTTTACGGGGGCAGGACAGCCCCAGCATTTT. Amino acid sequence: CASSFTGAGQPQHF.

This clonotype has at least ten counts. The V gene is TRBV27, the J gene TRBJ2-2; the D gene is possibly TRBD2 (6 bases). V lost 5 bases and J lost 2, with 12 bases in between. Germline assignment: CDR1 MNHEY and CDR2 SMNVEV (reference sequence). The CDR3 is made up of 15 amino acids. The CDR3 sequence is CASSPGDFNTGELFF. The DNA of the CDR3 is TGTGCCAGCAGTCCGGGGGACTTCAACACCGGGGAGCTGTTTTTT.

This clonotype was observed at least ten times. The chain combines TRBV5-1 with TRBJ2-5; 8 bases match TRBD1. J was trimmed by 2 bases and V by 0 bases; bases with no gene match: 3. Germline CDR1 and CDR2: SGHRS and YFSETQ. This CDR3 is 15 amino acids long. The CDR3: CASSLGTGRQETQYF. The CDR3 DNA reads TGCGCCAGCAGCTTGGGGACAGGGCGACAAGAGACCCAGTACTTC.

The table lists this clonotype with many counts. This chain links TRBV12-3 or TRBV12-4 with TRBJ2-4; D gene uncertain. V lost 1 base and J lost 6, with 7 bases in between. This CDR3 is 13 amino acids long. For the CDR3, the DNA is TGTGCCAGCAGTTTAGGTGCAGGAAACATTCAGTACTTC. It translates to CASSLGAGNIQYF.

This clonotype was seen just once. A much larger clone sits a single nucleotide away, making a read error possible. This sequence joins TRBV7-3 and TRBJ1-1; D unclear. The length of the CDR3 is 13 residues. V lost 6 bases and J 0 bases, leaving 8 bases between the germline ends. Looked up from germline, CDR1 is SGHTA and CDR2 is FQGTGA. The chain's CDR3 is CASRRVLNTEAFF. The CDR3 DNA reads as TGTGCCAGCAGACGAGTGTTGAACACTGAAGCTTTCTTT.

This clonotype was counted ten times or more. The V gene is TRBV12-3 or TRBV12-4, the J gene TRBJ1-6; D gene unclear. This CDR3 is built from 15 residues. Trimming left V 5 bases short and J 7 bases short, with 15 bases between. DNA for the CDR3: TGTGCCAGCAGTCCTCTAACCGGACTAAATTCACCCCTCCACTTT. Amino acids: CASSPLTGLNSPLHF.

This clonotype was recorded many times. The chain joins TRBV6-4 to TRBJ2-3, with 11 bases fitting TRBD2. V shed 7 bases, J shed 1 base, and the junction held 22 bases outside the gene matches. Germline CDR1 and CDR2: MRHNA and SNTAGT. The CDR3 has 21 residues. CDR3 in amino acids: CASKTSVLAGGRFSGTDTQYF. CDR3 sequence (DNA): TGTGCCAGCAAAACGTCTGTGTTAGCGGGGGGGCGCTTCTCCGGCACAGATACGCAGTATTTT.

This clonotype was found once. V and J are TRBV2 and TRBJ1-6; 7 bases map to TRBD1. The CDR3 has 15 residues. CDR1 is SNHLY and CDR2 is FYNNEI in the germline V gene. Germline trimming cut 6 bases from V and 7 bases from J; bases unmatched to any gene: 9. CDR3 nucleotide sequence: TGTGCCAGCAGGTCCCGCCGGGACAGCAATTCACCCCTCCACTTT. Its translation: CASRSRRDSNSPLHF.

This clonotype was detected ten times or more. The CDR3 region is CSARSLRAGSPGDTQYF. DNA for the CDR3: TGCAGTGCTAGAAGTTTGAGAGCGGGGAGCCCGGGAGATACGCAGTATTTT. The rearrangement uses TRBV20-1 and TRBJ2-3, with 7 bases aligning to TRBD2. The V and J ends lost 2 bases and 5 bases, in that order; junction bases with no gene match: 16. This CDR3 contains 17 residues. Germline V CDR1 and CDR2: DFQATT, SNEGSKA (reference sequence).

This clonotype was counted at least ten times. The chain uses TRBV15 and TRBJ1-1; D not resolved. Per the germline V gene, CDR1 is LNHNV and CDR2 is YYDKDF (reference sequence). V lost 1 base to trimming and J lost 6 bases, with 15 bases between them. The CDR3 extends over 15 amino acids. This chain's CDR3 is CATSRGPFPRAEAFF. The CDR3 DNA sequence: TGTGCCACCAGCAGAGGCCCGTTCCCAAGGGCTGAAGCTTTCTTT.

The chain joins TRBV7-2 to TRBJ1-1; D remains unclear. The V and J ends lost 5 bases and 7 bases respectively, with 20 bases between them. From germline, CDR1 is SGHTA and CDR2 FQGNSA. This CDR3 comprises 15 residues. The CDR3 spells CASSPVAVPFFEAFF. CDR3 nucleotides: TGTGCCAGCAGCCCGGTCGCGGTACCCTTTTTTGAAGCTTTCTTT.

This clonotype showed up many times. This chain uses TRBV6-5 with TRBJ1-5; D gene ambiguous. The V end lost 2 bases, the J end lost 0 bases, and 8 bases lay between the germline ends. Germline V gives CDR1 MNHEY, CDR2 SVGAGI. CDR3 length equals 15 residues. As DNA, the CDR3 is TGTGCCAGCAGTTACGCGGCATATAGCAATCAGCCCCAGCATTTT. Translated, it gives CASSYAAYSNQPQHF.